Reported below is one T cell receptor (beta chain). Assay used: immunoSEQ multiplex PCR; TCRdb lists only in-frame clones, some missing. Of more than 400,000 clones in the sample, roughly nine tenths were seen once. The sample belongs to a study of blood T cell repertoires in COVID-19. In the study overall: PBMCs, B-cell-depleted T cells, or T cells provided the cDNA or gDNA that made up the material.

This clonotype originated in a woman between 18 and 29 years old who had recovered from COVID-19. The sequenced sample consisted of PBMCs or T cells enriched from blood (not recorded which).

The CDR3 reads CASSLEGGTGYTF. The DNA of the CDR3 is TGTGCCAGCAGTTTAGAGGGGGGGACAGGCTACACCTTC. J is TRBJ1-2 and V is TRBV12-3 or TRBV12-4; D might be TRBD1 (6 bases). Trimming removed 1 base from V and 8 bases from J, with 11 bases in between. The CDR3 has 13 amino acids.